Below, 19 T cell receptor beta chains from the same sample are listed, as sequenced in a study of shared clonotypes between healthy human individuals. Profiled with immunoSEQ multiplex PCR; TCRdb holds only in-frame clones, not every one. The sample has roughly 300,000 clones, more than 60% seen once; the top ten hold over 9.5%. The sequenced sample was memory CD4+ T cells sorted from blood. Subset here: CD45RA-negative fraction. The origin of the receptors is a man aged 25-45 years in good health.

This clone was detected only once. The genes are TRBV9 and TRBJ2-7; 14 nucleotides align to TRBD2. V lost 5 bases to trimming and J lost 4 bases; unmatched junction nucleotides: 5. The germline V gene encodes CDR1 SGDLS and CDR2 YYNGEE. This CDR3 has 15 amino acids. CDR3 bases: TGTGCCAGCAGTCCCGGGACTAGCGGGAGTTACGAGCAGTACTTC. It is translated as CASSPGTSGSYEQYF.

Notes on this clone: One end of the junction varies from germline; a read error may be responsible. The rearrangement joins TRBV4-3 to TRBJ2-5, with D maybe TRBD2 (5 bases). Germline values: CDR1 LGHNA, CDR2 YSLEER. The CDR3 is made up of 17 amino acids. CDR3 sequence: CASSQESGIWTGETQYF. CDR3 nucleotides: TGCGCCAGTAGCCAAGAGTCTGGGATTTGGACGGGGGAGACCCAGTACTTC.

This clone was observed at least ten times. The gene calls are TRBV5-1 and TRBJ1-1; 8 bases agree with TRBD1. CDR3 size: 14 residues. Germline V gene lookup returns CDR1 SGHRS and CDR2 YFSETQ. V lost 1 base and J lost 9; bases outside the gene matches: 8. This CDR3 is CASSLSTGADKAFF. DNA of the CDR3: TGCGCCAGCAGCTTGTCGACAGGGGCCGACAAAGCTTTCTTT.

V gene TRBV9 combines with J gene TRBJ1-1; perhaps TRBD1 as D (5 bases). The V and J ends lost 3 bases and 3 bases respectively, with 18 bases between them. Germline CDR1 reads SGDLS; CDR2 reads YYNGEE. This CDR3 has 16 amino acids. CDR3 residues: CASSGAGLRGDTEAFF. The CDR3 DNA sequence: TGTGCCAGCAGCGGAGCAGGTCTTCGGGGGGACACTGAAGCTTTCTTT.

CDR3 amino acids: CASGQETQYF. The CDR3 coding sequence is TGTGCCAGCGGGCAAGAGACCCAGTACTTC. This chain links TRBV27 with TRBJ2-5; D is uncertain. Trimming removed 8 bases at V and 2 bases at J, with 3 bases between. Germline CDR1 is MNHEY and CDR2 is SMNVEV (reference sequence). This CDR3 comprises 10 residues.

This clone has a handful of counts. CDR3 nucleotides: TGTGCCGGGAGCTCGACAGGATTACACAATGAGCAGTTCTTC. Translated: CAGSSTGLHNEQFF. The rearrangement uses TRBV25-1 and TRBJ2-1; tentative D call: TRBD1 (6 bases). CDR3 length equals 14 residues. Germline CDR1 MGHDK, CDR2 SYGVNS. V lost 11 bases and J 5 bases, leaving 19 bases between the germline ends.

The chain recombines TRBV19 with TRBJ1-1; D gene uncertain. Germline-derived CDR1 and CDR2 are LNHDA and SQIVND (reference sequence). The CDR3 spans 13 residues. Trimming took 3 bases from V and 1 from J, leaving 6 bases between them. CDR3 protein: CASSMESNTEAFF. The CDR3 bases are TGTGCCAGTAGTATGGAATCGAACACTGAAGCTTTCTTT.

In DNA, the CDR3 is TGTGCCAGCAGTTTATTGGGGGCCCCAGATACGCAGTATTTT. Translating gives CASSLLGAPDTQYF. The V and J genes are TRBV28 and TRBJ2-3; D perhaps matches TRBD1 (6 bases). V was cut by 1 base and J by 4 bases, with 9 bases left in between. This CDR3 has 14 amino acids. Per the germline V gene, CDR1 is MDHEN and CDR2 is SYDVKM.

The rearrangement links TRBV13 to TRBJ2-1; D assignment may be TRBD1 or TRBD2 (5 bases each). V dropped 4 bases and J dropped 4 bases, with 14 bases sitting between them. The germline V gene has CDR1 PRHDT and CDR2 FYEKMQ (reference sequence). The CDR3 loop spans 15 amino acids. Here the CDR3 reads CASSSRGPMYNEQFF. CDR3 bases: TGTGCCAGCAGCTCGAGGGGACCCATGTACAATGAGCAGTTCTTC.

This sequence joins TRBV7-2 and TRBJ1-4, with D unclear. V was shortened by 7 bases and J by 10 bases, with 10 bases between the two germline ends. The germline V gene has CDR1 SGHTA and CDR2 FQGNSA. The CDR3 loop spans 11 amino acids. CDR3 DNA sequence: TGTGCCAGCACCCTAGGCGCAAAACTGTTTTTT. Protein product: CASTLGAKLFF.

This clone is categorized as medium-sized. The chain has TRBV27 and TRBJ1-2; 7 nucleotides match TRBD1. With 5 bases clipped from V and 2 bases from J, the junction kept 8 bases outside the gene matches. Per the germline V gene, CDR1 is MNHEY and CDR2 is SMNVEV (reference sequence). The CDR3 extends over 15 amino acids. Here the CDR3 DNA reads TGTGCCAGCAGTCTACACAGGGGCGGCAACTATGGCTACACCTTC. Translated: CASSLHRGGNYGYTF.

The chain has TRBV11-2 and TRBJ2-5, with D possibly being TRBD1 (6 bases). The CDR3 extends over 16 amino acids. Trimming took 0 bases from V and 4 from J, leaving 15 bases between them. CDR1 and CDR2 from the germline V gene are SGHAT and FQNNGV. The CDR3 spells CASSLDRDTLGETQYF. CDR3 in DNA: TGTGCCAGCAGCTTAGATCGGGACACCTTAGGAGAGACCCAGTACTTC.

The genes are TRBV5-6 and TRBJ2-7; D ambiguous. The V gene lost 4 bases and the J gene lost 6 bases, with 17 bases spanning the gap. Germline CDR1 and CDR2: SGHDT and YYEEEE. This CDR3 region has 14 residues. The CDR3 nucleotides are TGTGCCAGCAGCAGTCTAGGACCCTCCGGCGAGCAGTACTTC. Its translation is CASSSLGPSGEQYF.

This chain uses TRBV29-1 with TRBJ1-5, with a possible D match to TRBD1 (5 bases). This CDR3 has 12 residues. Germline-derived CDR1 and CDR2 are SQVTM and ANQGSEA. V was cut by 4 bases and J by 4 bases, with 8 bases left in between. The CDR3 DNA sequence: TGCAGCGTTGCGGACACTAATCAGCCCCAGCATTTT. Amino acids: CSVADTNQPQHF.

CDR3 nucleotide sequence: TGCGCCAGCAGTAGAGCGGGATTCCAAGAGACCCAGTACTTC. Amino acid sequence: CASSRAGFQETQYF. This chain connects TRBV10-1 to TRBJ2-5; 7 bases fit TRBD2. Trimming cost V 5 bases and J 1 base; bases outside gene matches: 4. Germline V lookup: CDR1 WNHNN, CDR2 SYGVQD (reference sequence). The CDR3 is 14 residues long.

The rearrangement joins TRBV7-8 to TRBJ2-7; no definite D call. The CDR3 has 14 amino acids. Trimming removed 1 base from V and 4 bases from J, with 11 bases in between. CDR1 is SGHVS, CDR2 FQNEAQ, per germline. CDR3 sequence: CASSLEQRAYEQYF. CDR3 bases: TGTGCCAGCAGCTTAGAACAACGGGCTTACGAGCAGTACTTC.

The V and J genes are TRBV28 and TRBJ1-5; 9 bases match TRBD1. The germline gives CDR1 MDHEN, CDR2 SYDVKM. The V gene end was trimmed by 6 bases and the J gene end by 4 bases; junction bases not matched to a gene: 4. The CDR3 runs 14 residues. The CDR3 DNA reads TGTGCCAGCAGCCGGACAGGGGAAAATCAGCCCCAGCATTTT. Translating it yields CASSRTGENQPQHF.

This rearrangement joins TRBV25-1 to TRBJ2-7, with 8 bases identical to TRBD2. Germline assignment: CDR1 MGHDK and CDR2 SYGVNS. The CDR3 contains 15 residues. The trim removed 5 bases at V and 5 bases at J, leaving 11 bases unmatched. CDR3 in amino acids: CASSSSARGGHEQYF. The CDR3 DNA reads TGTGCCAGCAGTTCGAGTGCCCGCGGGGGGCACGAGCAGTACTTC.

This clone has just a few counts. This chain connects TRBV9 to TRBJ2-6; weak D call: TRBD1 (5 bases). The CDR3 is made up of 16 amino acids. Deletions cut 4 bases from V and 0 bases from J, with 11 bases between. CDR1 and CDR2 (germline): SGDLS, YYNGEE. The chain's CDR3 is CASSTRQTSGANVLTF. CDR3 in DNA: TGTGCCAGCAGCACCCGACAGACCTCTGGGGCCAACGTCCTGACTTTC.